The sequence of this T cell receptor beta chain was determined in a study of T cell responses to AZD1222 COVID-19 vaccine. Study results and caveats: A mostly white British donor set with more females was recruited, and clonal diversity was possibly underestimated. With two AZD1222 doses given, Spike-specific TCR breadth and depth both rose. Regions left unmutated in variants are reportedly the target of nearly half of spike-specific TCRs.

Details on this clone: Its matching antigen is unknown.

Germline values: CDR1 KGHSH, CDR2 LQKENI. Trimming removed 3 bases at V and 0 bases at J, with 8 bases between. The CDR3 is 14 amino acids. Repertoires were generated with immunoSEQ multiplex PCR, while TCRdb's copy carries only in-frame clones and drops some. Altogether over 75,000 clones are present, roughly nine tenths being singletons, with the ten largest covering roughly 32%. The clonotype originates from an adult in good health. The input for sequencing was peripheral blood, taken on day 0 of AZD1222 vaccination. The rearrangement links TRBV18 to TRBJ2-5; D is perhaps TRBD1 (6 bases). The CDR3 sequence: CASSPNRDQETQYF. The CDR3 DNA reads TGTGCCAGCTCACCGAACAGGGACCAAGAGACCCAGTACTTC.